This TCR beta chain is drawn from a study of identical twins. V shed 6 bases, J shed 9 bases, and the junction held 15 bases outside the gene matches. Germline CDR1 reads LNHNV; CDR2 reads YYDKDF (reference sequence). CDR3 size: 16 residues. With template switching, a universal primer site was added, and the cDNA carried unique molecular identifiers. MiXCR was run by TCRdb on the 5' RACE reads, yielding one entry per CDR3 protein. The sample carries around 200,000 distinct CDR3 sequences, roughly a tenth recorded once. This clonotype has more than one count but fewer than ten. The antigen is undetermined. Notes on the study in general: Conclusions were drawn cross-sectionally by statistical analysis, without following the same donors. There is a chance that invariant MAIT and iNKT cells partially muddied zero-insertion analyses.

The sequencing input was memory (CD45RO+) T cells sorted from blood. The chain recombines TRBV15 with TRBJ2-1, with TRBD2 matching over 9 bases. The receptor's source is a woman aged 18-29 years in good health. CDR3 in amino acids: CATSSVDPAGGSEQFF. The CDR3 DNA reads as TGTGCCACCAGTTCAGTCGACCCAGCGGGGGGCAGTGAGCAGTTCTTC.